This is a list of T cell receptor beta chains from one sample in a study of chemoradiotherapy in HPV16-positive cancers. Generated by immunoSEQ multiplex PCR, the TCRdb table keeps only in-frame clones and is missing some. The repertoire has some 5,600 clones, around 80% of them found once; the top ten carry about 5.7%. The specimen was tumor tissue, collected from a patient who underwent chemoradiotherapy. Receptors were obtained from a human donor with HPV-associated anogenital cancer. Each CDR3 is given with its conserved first and last residue. D genes are given only for firm matches. For some rows the clone size is stated as once, few or many, or as a class when expanded; others skip it.

clone size	V gene	J gene	D gene	CDR3 DNA	CDR3 protein
NA	TRBV29-1	TRBJ2-3	NA	TGCAGCGTTGCCCGCGACAGTGGCACAGATACGCAGTATTTT	CSVARDSGTDTQYF
NA	TRBV30	TRBJ1-3	NA	TGTGCCTCTCGCAAGGGTGCCGGGGACACCATATATTTT	CASRKGAGDTIYF
few	TRBV6-5	TRBJ1-4	NA	TGTGCCAGCAGTTCAGTTGCAACTAATGAAAAACTGTTTTTT	CASSSVATNEKLFF
once	TRBV28	TRBJ1-1	TRBD1	TGTGCCAGCAGTTTACCTACAGGGGGAAGGACTGAAGCTTTCTTT	CASSLPTGGRTEAFF
NA	TRBV6-6	TRBJ1-1	NA	TGTGCCAGCAGCTCATTAGGGCTAGAAGCTTTCTTT	CASSSLGLEAFF
NA	TRBV10-3	TRBJ2-1	TRBD1	TGTGCCATCAGTGAGTCGACAGGGGGCTACAATGAGCAGTTCTTC	CAISESTGGYNEQFF
NA	TRBV27	TRBJ2-2	TRBD1	TGTGCCAGCAGTCTCCGGACAGGGTGGGCCGGGGAGCTGTTTTTT	CASSLRTGWAGELFF
NA	TRBV21-1	TRBJ1-2	NA	TGTGCCAGCAGCGCCGGGACAGGGGATTACACCTTC	CASSAGTGDYTF
NA	TRBV4-2	TRBJ1-4	TRBD1	TGTGCCAGCAGCCAAGAAACCGGGACAGGGGATGAAAAACTGTTTTTT	CASSQETGTGDEKLFF
few	TRBV10-3	TRBJ1-2	TRBD1	TGTGCCATCAGCAGGGACAGGGGAGCTAGGGACTATGGCTACACCTTC	CAISRDRGARDYGYTF
once	TRBV9	TRBJ2-3	TRBD2	TGTGCCAGCAGCGTATGGGCGGGGGACCCCACTCACACAGATACGCAGTATTTT	CASSVWAGDPTHTDTQYF
NA	TRBV6-5	TRBJ1-1	NA	TGTGCCAGCAGTTACACATTCCGGCTGAGCACTGAAGCTTTCTTT	CASSYTFRLSTEAFF
once	TRBV6-5	TRBJ1-1	NA	TGTGCCAGCAGTTATTCGGGGTCCGGAGCTTTCTTT	CASSYSGSGAFF
NA	TRBV2	TRBJ1-4	TRBD1	TGTGCCAGCAGCGAAACCCAGGGACAGGGCGAAAAACTGTTTTTT	CASSETQGQGEKLFF
NA	TRBV6-1	TRBJ1-5	TRBD1	TGTGCCAGCAGTCGGACAGGCCACAATCAGCCCCAGCATTTT	CASSRTGHNQPQHF
NA	TRBV5-1	TRBJ1-2	TRBD1	TGCGCCAGCAGCGGACGACAGGGGACCTATGGCTACACCTTC	CASSGRQGTYGYTF
NA	TRBV16	TRBJ1-1	NA	TGTGCCAGCAGCCAATCCTATCGACCCACTGAAGCTTTCTTT	CASSQSYRPTEAFF
few	TRBV7-9	TRBJ2-2	NA	TGTGCCAGCAGCTTTTTGGAGGGCGGGGAGCTGTTTTTT	CASSFLEGGELFF
NA	TRBV7-6	TRBJ1-2	TRBD1	TGTGCCAGCAGCCGGACCGGACAGGGCTATGGCTACACCTTC	CASSRTGQGYGYTF
NA	TRBV6-6	TRBJ1-1	NA	TGTGCCAGCAGTTATCCATCGATGAACACTGAAGCTTTCTTT	CASSYPSMNTEAFF
NA	TRBV19	TRBJ2-3	NA	TGTGCCAGTAGATCCGGGACACTTAAAGGGGATACGCAGTATTTT	CASRSGTLKGDTQYF
few	TRBV28	TRBJ1-1	NA	TGTGCCAGCAGAGCGGGACCTGAGGACACTGAAGCTTTCTTT	CASRAGPEDTEAFF
NA	TRBV6-5	TRBJ1-1	NA	TGTGCCAGCAGTTGGACCCAAAGTAACACTGAAGCTTTCTTT	CASSWTQSNTEAFF
NA	TRBV6-1	TRBJ2-5	NA	TGTGCCAGCAGCGGGGCCTTACTAGAGACCCAGTACTTC	CASSGALLETQYF
few	TRBV5-6	TRBJ2-4	NA	TGTGCCAGCAGCTTGGTCGCGGACATTCAGTACTTC	CASSLVADIQYF
NA	TRBV2	TRBJ2-7	TRBD1	TGTGCCAGAGAACAGGGGGAAAGGAACGAGCAGTACTTC	CAREQGERNEQYF
few	TRBV7-3	TRBJ1-6	NA	TGTGCCAGCAGCTCGACGGACTATAATTCACCCCTCCACTTT	CASSSTDYNSPLHF
NA	TRBV25-1	TRBJ2-5	NA	TGTGCCAGCAGTGTCGGGGCGGAGACCCAGTACTTC	CASSVGAETQYF
NA	TRBV29-1	TRBJ1-4	NA	TGCAGCGTTGTTGCGGCGATCAATGAAAAACTGTTTTTT	CSVVAAINEKLFF
once	TRBV5-4	TRBJ1-4	TRBD1	TGTGCCAGCAGCCCGACAGGGTTGGCTGAAAAACTGTTTTTT	CASSPTGLAEKLFF
once	TRBV19	TRBJ1-1	NA	TGTGCCAGTAAGGGTTTGCCGGGACGGATGAACACTGAAGCTTTCTTT	CASKGLPGRMNTEAFF
NA	TRBV14	TRBJ2-1	NA	TGTGCCAGCAGGGGGGAAGTGGGTTGGGAGCAGTTCTTC	CASRGEVGWEQFF
NA	TRBV5-4	TRBJ1-3	TRBD1	TGTGCCAGCAGCTTAGGGACAGCAGCTGGAAACACCATATATTTT	CASSLGTAAGNTIYF
NA	TRBV12-2	TRBJ2-7	NA	TGTGCAAGTCGCTTAGTCTCCGGGTCCCACTACGAGCAGTACTTC	CASRLVSGSHYEQYF
NA	TRBV7-3	TRBJ2-5	NA	TGTGCCAGCAGCTTCGACTATCAAGAGACCCAGTACTTC	CASSFDYQETQYF
few	TRBV18	TRBJ2-7	NA	TGTGCCAGCTCATTCGGGGGTGCCGGGCACGAGCAGTACTTC	CASSFGGAGHEQYF
NA	TRBV11-2	TRBJ1-1	TRBD1	TGTGCCAGCAGCCAACCCCGGGACAGTGGCACTGAAGCTTTCTTT	CASSQPRDSGTEAFF
few	TRBV5-1	TRBJ1-6	TRBD1	TGCGCCAGCAGCAGAGGACAGGACAATTCACCCCTCCACTTT	CASSRGQDNSPLHF
NA	TRBV14	TRBJ1-6	NA	TGTGCCAGCAGCCAGGGCAGATTTAATAATTCACCCCTCCACTTT	CASSQGRFNNSPLHF
NA	TRBV9	TRBJ2-7	NA	TGTGCCAGCAGCGTAGCTTGGAACACCTACGAGCAGTACTTC	CASSVAWNTYEQYF
NA	TRBV18	TRBJ2-3	TRBD2	TGTGCCAGCTCACCTGTGACTAGCGGGGGCCTTCAGGGAGATACGCAGTATTTT	CASSPVTSGGLQGDTQYF
NA	TRBV29-1	TRBJ2-7	TRBD2	TGCAGCGTTGGGGTGACTAGCGGGGCCGGGGAGCAGTACTTC	CSVGVTSGAGEQYF
NA	TRBV18	TRBJ2-7	NA	TGTGCCAGCTCACCACCCGGCTCTTCCGATATACACGAGCAGTACTTC	CASSPPGSSDIHEQYF
NA	TRBV28	TRBJ2-1	TRBD2	TGTGCCAGCAGGCCCGGGGGGGGTCGTAATGAGCAGTTCTTC	CASRPGGGRNEQFF
NA	TRBV2	TRBJ1-2	TRBD1	TGTGCCAGCAGTGAAGGGACAGGGTATGGCTACACCTTC	CASSEGTGYGYTF
NA	TRBV9	TRBJ1-3	TRBD1	TGTGCCAGCAGCCCCGGACAGGGGATTACTGGAAACACCATATATTTT	CASSPGQGITGNTIYF
once	TRBV6-5	TRBJ2-5	NA	TGTGCCAGCAGTTACATGGGCAGGCGAGGGACCCAGTACTTC	CASSYMGRRGTQYF
NA	TRBV12-5	TRBJ1-1	NA	TGTGCTAGTGGTTTGGACATCTACATGAACACTGAAGCTTTCTTC	CASGLDIYMNTEAFF
NA	TRBV5-4	TRBJ2-2	NA	TGTGCCAGCAGCCTCCCGCCGGGCTCTCTAAACACCGGGGAGCTGTTTTTT	CASSLPPGSLNTGELFF
few	TRBV18	TRBJ2-3	NA	TGTGCCAGCTCACCCCTAGGGCCGGGAGATACGCAGTATTTT	CASSPLGPGDTQYF
NA	TRBV9	TRBJ1-5	NA	TGTGCCAGCAGCGTTGGGGATGGCAATCAGCCCCAGCATTTT	CASSVGDGNQPQHF
NA	TRBV28	TRBJ2-3	NA	TGTGCCAGCAGTTTAAATGTCGGAGATACGCAGTATTTT	CASSLNVGDTQYF
NA	TRBV4-3	TRBJ1-5	NA	TGCGCCAGCAGTATAGGAAGAGGGGGCAATCAGCCCCAGCATTTT	CASSIGRGGNQPQHF
NA	TRBV9	TRBJ1-6	NA	TGTGCCAGCAGCGTAGGGGGGTATTCACCCCTCCACTTT	CASSVGGYSPLHF
NA	TRBV6-6	TRBJ2-7	NA	TGTGCCAGCGGAACTCAGAACTCCTACGAGCAGTACTTC	CASGTQNSYEQYF
NA	TRBV7-7	TRBJ2-5	TRBD1	TGTGCTAGCAGCTTTGGGACAGGGGGGCAAGAGACCCAGTACTTC	CASSFGTGGQETQYF
few	TRBV6-6	TRBJ2-7	NA	TGTGCCAGCAGTTATTCGGGGGTCAACGAGCAGTACTTC	CASSYSGVNEQYF